This TCR beta chain emerged from a study of technical replicates of blood from a handful of donors (dated by TCRdb to the late 2010s). Note on this clone: Its antigen is unknown. It has no much larger one-base neighbor in the sample; base qualities were not kept.

The cysteine opens and the phenylalanine closes a CDR3 of 14 amino acids. Solely the CDR3 DNA is kept, with 42 bases framed from the first base. V lost 1 base and J lost 4 bases; the stretch between them is 10 bases long. Per the germline V gene, SGHDN is the CDR1 and FVKESK is the CDR2. The library relied on the immunoSEQ multiplex PCR assay. The clones in this table, taken by TCRdb from immuneACCESS, are in-frame only. Not every clone is retained; where verified, under half of the shortfall comes from an unresolved V gene, and the cause of the rest is unknown. The sample profile shows around 68,000 clones; around 97% of them were found once. Roughly 0.25% of the sample is held by the ten biggest clonotypes.

The chain is assembled from TRBV14 and TRBJ1-2, with no confidently assigned D gene. The specimen sequenced was T cells isolated from PBMCs. The TCR sequence derives from a human donor in good health. The CDR3: CASSQGQYTYGYTF. DNA sequence: TGTGCCAGCAGCCAAGGGCAGTACACCTATGGCTACACCTTC. Extended through the reference TRBV14 and TRBJ1-2 proteins, this CDR3 yields the full variable domain: EAGVTQFPSHSVIEKGQTVTLRCDPISGHDNLYWYRRVMGKEIKFLLHFVKESKQDESGMPNNRFLAERTGGTYSTLKVQPAELEDSGVYFCASSQGQYTYGYTFGSGTRLTVV.